This TCR beta chain stems from a study of low-dose radiotherapy and immunotherapy resistance in tumors (dated by TCRdb to 2021 to 2024). Describing the broader study: Patients in Cohort 1 were given 0.5 Gy per fraction every 2 weeks, and the prescribed total PTV dose was 6.5 Gy. Patients were given nivolumab as a 240 mg flat dose every two weeks and ipilimumab at 1 mg/kg every six weeks, with both drugs delivered intravenously. Starting on cycle 1 day 1, patients took 300 mg of aspirin by mouth once a day for four cycles. The translational analysis covered eight patients: three from the first dose cohort and the first five from the second dose cohort. For Cohort 2, the dose was 1 Gy per fraction given every two weeks, adding up to 13 Gy in total across 26 weeks. Trial participants were not randomized into treatment groups. Every two weeks, patients got intravenous cyclophosphamide at 200 mg/m2, given one day ahead of each radiation and immunotherapy administration.

CDR1 MDHEN and CDR2 SYDVKM were looked up in the germline V gene. The CDR3, from cysteine to phenylalanine, totals 15 residues. In the paper's terms, the time point label means: before trial treatment. Donors were enrolled in RACIN, a single-arm phase I dose-escalation trial combining nivolumab, ipilimumab, aspirin, low-dose cyclophosphamide and low-dose radiotherapy. Patients with advanced, TIL-negative solid tumors were considered eligible. Sequencer: Illumina HiSeq 2500. First-strand cDNA was synthesized with Superscript III and a set of TRAV- and TRBV-specific primers, covering both TCRalpha and TCRbeta chains. TCRs were amplified for 20 to 25 PCR cycles with Phusion, using a constant-region primer paired with the adapter attached to the V primers. Isolated mRNA was amplified with the MessageAmp II aRNA Amplification Kit, using a roughly 15-hour in vitro transcription at 37°C. The Dynabeads mRNA DIRECT Purification Kit was used to isolate the mRNA for TCR sequencing. Indexed Illumina adapters were added in a second Phusion PCR of about 24 cycles, after which AMPure XP beads were used to purify the products. On the study's bioinformatics: Custom Perl scripts pooled TCR sequences encoding the same protein, removed out-of-frame sequences and computed each clonotype's abundance. Any TCR sequence backed by just one read was left out of the analysis. Shannon entropy, Gini index, clonality, richness, and the frequency of TCRs shared between repertoires were included as repertoire metrics. In TCRdb, the public reads were trimmed at Q25 with fastp and aligned with MiXCR, with productive beta chains retained. Rows with a matching CDR3 protein are joined into one entry that keeps the most common DNA and genes. V and J calls and clone size were set by TCRdb, not the authors. A total of 64,000 or so distinct CDR3 sequences appear in this sample, more than 25% of them only once. The ten largest make up around 10% of the sample.

Comments on this clonotype: Which antigen it targets is not known. No DNA is shown, since the ends of the CDR3 on it are uncertain; the CDR3 is the one TCRdb lists.

The chain links TRBV28 with TRBJ2-2. The source of this sequence is a female donor with ovarian cancer. The sample here was PBMCs, taken before treatment. The CDR3 sequence is CASTTGRYTGELFFF.